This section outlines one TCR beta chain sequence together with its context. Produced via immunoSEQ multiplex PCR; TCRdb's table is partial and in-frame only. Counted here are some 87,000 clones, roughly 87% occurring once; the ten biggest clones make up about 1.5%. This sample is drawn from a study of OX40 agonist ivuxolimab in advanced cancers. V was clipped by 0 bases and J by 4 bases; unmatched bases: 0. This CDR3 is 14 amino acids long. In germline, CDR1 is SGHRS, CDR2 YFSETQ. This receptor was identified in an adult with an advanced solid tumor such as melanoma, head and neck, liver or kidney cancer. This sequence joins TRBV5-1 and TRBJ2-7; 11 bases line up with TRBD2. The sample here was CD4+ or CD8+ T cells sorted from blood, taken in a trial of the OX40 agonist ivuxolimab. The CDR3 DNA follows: TGCGCCAGCAGCTTGGGGACTAGCGGGTACGAGCAGTACTTC. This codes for CASSLGTSGYEQYF.